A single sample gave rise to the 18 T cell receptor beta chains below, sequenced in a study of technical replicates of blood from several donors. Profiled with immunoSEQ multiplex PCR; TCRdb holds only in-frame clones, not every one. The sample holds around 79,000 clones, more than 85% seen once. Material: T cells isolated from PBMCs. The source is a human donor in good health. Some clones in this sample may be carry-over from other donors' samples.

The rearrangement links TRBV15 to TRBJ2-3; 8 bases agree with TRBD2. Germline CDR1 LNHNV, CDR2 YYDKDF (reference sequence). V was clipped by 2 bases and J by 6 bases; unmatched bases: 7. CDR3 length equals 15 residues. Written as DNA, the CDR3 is TGTGCCACCAGCAGATCTGGGACTAGTCGGGATACGCAGTATTTT. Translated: CATSRSGTSRDTQYF.

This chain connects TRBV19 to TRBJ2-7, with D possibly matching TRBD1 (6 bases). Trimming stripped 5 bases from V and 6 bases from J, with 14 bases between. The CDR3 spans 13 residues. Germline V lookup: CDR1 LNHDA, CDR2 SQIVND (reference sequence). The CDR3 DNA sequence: TGTGCCAGTAGTCCCATCCAGGGGTCCGAGCAGTACTTC. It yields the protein CASSPIQGSEQYF.

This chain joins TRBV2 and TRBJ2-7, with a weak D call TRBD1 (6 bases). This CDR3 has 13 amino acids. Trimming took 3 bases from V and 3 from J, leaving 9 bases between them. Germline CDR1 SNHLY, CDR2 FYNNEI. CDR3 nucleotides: TGTGCCAGCAGTGACGGACAGCTCTACGAGCAGTACTTC. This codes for CASSDGQLYEQYF.

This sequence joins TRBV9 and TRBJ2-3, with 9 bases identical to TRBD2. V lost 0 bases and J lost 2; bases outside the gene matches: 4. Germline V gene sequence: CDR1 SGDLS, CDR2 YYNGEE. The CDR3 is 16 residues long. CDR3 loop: CASSVVAGDITDTQYF. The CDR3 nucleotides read TGTGCCAGCAGCGTAGTAGCGGGAGATATCACAGATACGCAGTATTTT.

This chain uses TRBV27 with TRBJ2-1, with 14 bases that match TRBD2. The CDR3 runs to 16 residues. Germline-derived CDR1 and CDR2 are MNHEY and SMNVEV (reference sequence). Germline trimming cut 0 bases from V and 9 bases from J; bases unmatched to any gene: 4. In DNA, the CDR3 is TGTGCCAGCAGTTTATCGGGACTAGCGGGAGCTTTTGAGCAGTTCTTC. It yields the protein CASSLSGLAGAFEQFF.

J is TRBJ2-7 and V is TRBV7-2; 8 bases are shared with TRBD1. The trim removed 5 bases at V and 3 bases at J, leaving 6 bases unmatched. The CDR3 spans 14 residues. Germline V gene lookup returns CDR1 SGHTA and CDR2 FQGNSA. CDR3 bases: TGTGCCAGCAGCCTAACCGGGACAGGCTACGAGCAGTACTTC. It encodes CASSLTGTGYEQYF.

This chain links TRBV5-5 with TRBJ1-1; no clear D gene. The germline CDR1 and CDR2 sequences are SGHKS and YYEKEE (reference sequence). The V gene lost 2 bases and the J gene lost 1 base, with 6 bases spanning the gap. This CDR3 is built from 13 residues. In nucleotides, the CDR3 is TGTGCCAGCAGCTTTAGCGAGAACACTGAAGCTTTCTTT. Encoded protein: CASSFSENTEAFF.

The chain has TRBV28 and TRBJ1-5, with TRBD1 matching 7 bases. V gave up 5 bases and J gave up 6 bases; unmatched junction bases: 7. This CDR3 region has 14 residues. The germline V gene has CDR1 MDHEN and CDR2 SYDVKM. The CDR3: CASSPAGGSQPQHF. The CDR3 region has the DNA TGTGCCAGCAGTCCCGCAGGGGGAAGTCAGCCCCAGCATTTT.

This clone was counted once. CDR3 region: CASRPGTGVGGYTF. As DNA, the CDR3 is TGTGCCAGCAGACCCGGGACAGGGGTAGGAGGCTACACCTTC. The rearrangement joins TRBV2 to TRBJ1-2, with 10 bases lining up with TRBD1. This CDR3 contains 14 residues. V lost 6 bases and J lost 8; bases outside the gene matches: 9. Germline-derived CDR1 and CDR2 are SNHLY and FYNNEI.

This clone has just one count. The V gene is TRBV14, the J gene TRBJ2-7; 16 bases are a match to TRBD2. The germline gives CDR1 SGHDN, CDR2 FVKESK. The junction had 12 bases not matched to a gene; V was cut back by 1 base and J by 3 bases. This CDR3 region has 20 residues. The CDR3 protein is CASSQAPGTSGRAGGYEQYF. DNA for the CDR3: TGTGCCAGCAGCCAAGCGCCGGGGACTAGCGGGAGGGCCGGTGGCTACGAGCAGTACTTC.

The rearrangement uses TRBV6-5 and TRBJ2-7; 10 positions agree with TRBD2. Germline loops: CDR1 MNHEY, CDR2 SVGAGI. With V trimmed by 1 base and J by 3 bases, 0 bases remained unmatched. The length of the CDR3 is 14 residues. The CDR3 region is CASSYWTSGYEQYF. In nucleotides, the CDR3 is TGTGCCAGCAGTTACTGGACTAGCGGCTACGAGCAGTACTTC.

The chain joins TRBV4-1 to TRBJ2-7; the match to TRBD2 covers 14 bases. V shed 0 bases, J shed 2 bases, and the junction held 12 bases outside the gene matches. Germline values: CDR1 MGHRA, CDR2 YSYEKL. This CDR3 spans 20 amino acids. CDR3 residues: CASSQDAGLAGGKSPYEQYF. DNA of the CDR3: TGCGCCAGCAGCCAAGATGCTGGACTAGCGGGGGGTAAGTCCCCCTACGAGCAGTACTTC.

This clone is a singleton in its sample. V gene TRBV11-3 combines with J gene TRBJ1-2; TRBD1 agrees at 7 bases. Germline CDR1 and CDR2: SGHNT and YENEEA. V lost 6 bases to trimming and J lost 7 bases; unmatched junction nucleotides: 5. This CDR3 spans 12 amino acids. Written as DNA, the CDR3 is TGTGCCAGCAGAGGGGGCGAAGGTGGCTACACCTTC. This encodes CASRGGEGGYTF. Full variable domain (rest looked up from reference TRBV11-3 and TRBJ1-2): EAGVVQSPRYKIIEKKQPVAFWCNPISGHNTLYWYLQNLGQGPELLIRYENEEAVDDSQLPKDRFSAERLKGVDSTLKIQPAELGDSAVYLCASRGGEGGYTFGSGTRLTVV.

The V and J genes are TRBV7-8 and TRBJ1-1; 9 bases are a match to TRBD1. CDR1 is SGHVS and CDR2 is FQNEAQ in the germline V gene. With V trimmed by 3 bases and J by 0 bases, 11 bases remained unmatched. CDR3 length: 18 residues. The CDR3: CASSFGTGNPTLNTEAFF. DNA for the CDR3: TGTGCCAGCAGCTTCGGGACAGGGAATCCCACCTTGAACACTGAAGCTTTCTTT.

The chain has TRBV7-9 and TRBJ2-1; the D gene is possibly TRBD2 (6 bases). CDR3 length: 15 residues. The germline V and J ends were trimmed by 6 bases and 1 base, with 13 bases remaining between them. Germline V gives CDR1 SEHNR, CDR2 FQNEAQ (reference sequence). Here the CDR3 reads CASRINGGSYNEQFF. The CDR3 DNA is TGTGCCAGCAGGATCAACGGGGGATCCTACAATGAGCAGTTCTTC.

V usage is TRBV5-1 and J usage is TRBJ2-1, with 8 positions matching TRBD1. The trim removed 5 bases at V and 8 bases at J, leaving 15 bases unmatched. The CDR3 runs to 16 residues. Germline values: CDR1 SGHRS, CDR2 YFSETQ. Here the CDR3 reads CASSYQDRVGLDEQFF. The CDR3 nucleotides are TGCGCCAGCAGTTACCAGGACAGGGTGGGGTTAGATGAGCAGTTCTTC.

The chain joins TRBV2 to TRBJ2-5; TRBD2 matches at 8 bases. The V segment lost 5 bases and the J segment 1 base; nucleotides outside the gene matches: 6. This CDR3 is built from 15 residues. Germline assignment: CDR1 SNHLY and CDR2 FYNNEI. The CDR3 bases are TGTGCCAGCAGTCTTAGCGGGACATCCCAAGAGACCCAGTACTTC. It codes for CASSLSGTSQETQYF. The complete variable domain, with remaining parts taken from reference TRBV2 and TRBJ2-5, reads EPEVTQTPSHQVTQMGQEVILRCVPISNHLYFYWYRQILGQKVEFLVSFYNNEISEKSEIFDDQFSVERPDGSNFTLKIRSTKLEDSAMYFCASSLSGTSQETQYFGPGTRLLVL.

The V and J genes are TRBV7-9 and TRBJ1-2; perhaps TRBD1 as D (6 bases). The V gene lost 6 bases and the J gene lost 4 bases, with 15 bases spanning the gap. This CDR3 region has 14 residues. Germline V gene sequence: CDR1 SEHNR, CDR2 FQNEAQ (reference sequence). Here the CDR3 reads CASSQRDILYGYTF. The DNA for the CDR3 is TGTGCCAGCAGTCAAAGGGACATCCTCTATGGCTACACCTTC.